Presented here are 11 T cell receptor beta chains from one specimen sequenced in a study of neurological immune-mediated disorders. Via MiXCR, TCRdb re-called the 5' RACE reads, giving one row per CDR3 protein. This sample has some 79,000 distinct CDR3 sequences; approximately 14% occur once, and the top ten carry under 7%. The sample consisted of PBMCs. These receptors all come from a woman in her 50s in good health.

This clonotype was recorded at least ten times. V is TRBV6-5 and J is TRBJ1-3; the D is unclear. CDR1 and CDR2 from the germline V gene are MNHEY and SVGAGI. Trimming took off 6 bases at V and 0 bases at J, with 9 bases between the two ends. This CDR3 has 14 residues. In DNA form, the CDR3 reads TGTGCCAGCAGGCACGGCATCTCTGGAAACACCATATATTTT. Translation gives CASRHGISGNTIYF.

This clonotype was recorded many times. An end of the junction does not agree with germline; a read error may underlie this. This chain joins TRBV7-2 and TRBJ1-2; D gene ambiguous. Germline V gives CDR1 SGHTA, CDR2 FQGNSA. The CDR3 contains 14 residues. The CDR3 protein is CASSLGNLGYGHTF. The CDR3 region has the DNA TGTGCCAGCAGCTTAGGGAACCTCGGGTATGGCCACACCTTC. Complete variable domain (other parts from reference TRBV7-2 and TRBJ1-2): GAGVSQSPSNKVTEKGKDVELRCDPISGHTALYWYRQSLGQGLEFLIYFQGNSAPDKSGLPSDRFSAERTGGSVSTLTIQRTQQEDSAVYLCASSLGNLGYGHTFGSGTRLTVV.

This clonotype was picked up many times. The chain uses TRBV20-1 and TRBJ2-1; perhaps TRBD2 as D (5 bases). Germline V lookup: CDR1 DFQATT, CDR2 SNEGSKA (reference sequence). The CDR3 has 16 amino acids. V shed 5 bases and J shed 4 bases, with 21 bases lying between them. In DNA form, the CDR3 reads TGCAGTGCTCACACCCCCGAGCAGCGGATATACAATGAGCAGTTCTTC. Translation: CSAHTPEQRIYNEQFF.

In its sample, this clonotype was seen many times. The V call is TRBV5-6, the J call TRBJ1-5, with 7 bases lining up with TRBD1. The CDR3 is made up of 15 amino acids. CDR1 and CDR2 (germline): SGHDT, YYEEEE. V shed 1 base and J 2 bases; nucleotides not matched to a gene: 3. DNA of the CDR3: TGTGCCAGCAGCTTGACAGGGGCTGGCAATCAGCCCCAGCATTTT. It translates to CASSLTGAGNQPQHF.

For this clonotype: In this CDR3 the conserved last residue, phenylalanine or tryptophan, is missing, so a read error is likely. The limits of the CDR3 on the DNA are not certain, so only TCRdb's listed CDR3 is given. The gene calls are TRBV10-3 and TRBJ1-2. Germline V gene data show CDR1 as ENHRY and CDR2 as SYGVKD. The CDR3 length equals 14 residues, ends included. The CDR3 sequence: CAISESPYSGGYAL.

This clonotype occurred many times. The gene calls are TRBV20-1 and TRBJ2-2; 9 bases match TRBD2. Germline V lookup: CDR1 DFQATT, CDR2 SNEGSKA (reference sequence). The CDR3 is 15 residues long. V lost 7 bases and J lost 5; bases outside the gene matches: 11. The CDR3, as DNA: TGCAGTGATAAGCCGGGACTAGCCTTAACCGGGGAGCTGTTTTTT. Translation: CSDKPGLALTGELFF.

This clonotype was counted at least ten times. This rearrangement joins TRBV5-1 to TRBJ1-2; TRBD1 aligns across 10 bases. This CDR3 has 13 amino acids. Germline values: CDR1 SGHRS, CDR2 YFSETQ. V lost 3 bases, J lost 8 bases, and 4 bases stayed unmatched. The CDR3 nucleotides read TGCGCCAGCAGCTCCGGACAGGGGGAAGGCTACACCTTC. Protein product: CASSSGQGEGYTF. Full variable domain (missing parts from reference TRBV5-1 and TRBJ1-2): KAGVTQTPRYLIKTRGQQVTLSCSPISGHRSVSWYQQTPGQGLQFLFEYFSETQRNKGNFPGRFSGRQFSNSRSEMNVSTLELGDSALYLCASSSGQGEGYTFGSGTRLTVV.

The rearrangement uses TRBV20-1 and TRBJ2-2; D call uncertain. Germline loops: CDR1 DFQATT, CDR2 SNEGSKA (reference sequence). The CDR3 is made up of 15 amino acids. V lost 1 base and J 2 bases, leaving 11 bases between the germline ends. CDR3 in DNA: TGCAGTGCTAGAGGTGCGGAGACTAACACCGGGGAGCTGTTTTTT. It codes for CSARGAETNTGELFF.

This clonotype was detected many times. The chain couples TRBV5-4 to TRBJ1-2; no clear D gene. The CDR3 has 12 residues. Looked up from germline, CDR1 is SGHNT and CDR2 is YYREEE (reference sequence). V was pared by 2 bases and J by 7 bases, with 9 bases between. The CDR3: CASSLGLGGYTF. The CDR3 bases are TGTGCCAGCAGCTTAGGGCTCGGTGGCTACACCTTC.

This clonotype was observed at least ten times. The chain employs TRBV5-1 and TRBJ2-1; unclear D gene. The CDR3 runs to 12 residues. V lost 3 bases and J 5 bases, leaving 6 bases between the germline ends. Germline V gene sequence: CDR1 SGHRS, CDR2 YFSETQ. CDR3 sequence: CASSSTHNEQFF. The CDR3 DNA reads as TGCGCCAGCAGCTCTACCCACAATGAGCAGTTCTTC.

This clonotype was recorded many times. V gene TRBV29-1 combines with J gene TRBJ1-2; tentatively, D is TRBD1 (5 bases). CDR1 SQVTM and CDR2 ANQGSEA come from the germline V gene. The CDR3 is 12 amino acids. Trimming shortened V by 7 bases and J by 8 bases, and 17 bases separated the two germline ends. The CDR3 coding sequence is TGCAGCGCCTCTCTGGGGGAGCGCGGCTACACCTTC. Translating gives CSASLGERGYTF.